A selection of T cell receptor beta chains follows, all from one sample in a study of regulatory T cells in long-lasting Graves disease. TCRdb ran MiXCR on the multiplex PCR reads and lists one entry per CDR3 protein. The sample has 500,000 to 700,000 distinct CDR3 sequences; about 30% are singletons. Sequenced here: peripheral blood mononuclear cells (PBMCs), sampled when the disease was refractory, from a patient treated with antithyroid drugs. Source of these receptors: a female donor with Graves disease. Both conserved end residues are part of each CDR3. The order of the fields is J gene, V gene, D gene, clone size, CDR3 protein, CDR3 DNA. D genes are given only for firm matches. Size values are once, few and many counts, or a class for expanded clones, and some rows have none.

>TRBJ1-1|TRBV9|NA|NA
CALFPNTEAFF
TGTGCCTTGTTCCCTAACACTGAAGCTTTCTTT
>TRBJ2-7|TRBV20-1|TRBD2|NA
CSASISSGRYEQYF
TGCAGTGCTAGTATATCTAGCGGAAGATACGAGCAGTACTTC
>TRBJ2-1|TRBV24-1|TRBD2|NA
CATSGTSGYNEQFF
TGTGCCACCAGTGGGACTAGCGGCTACAATGAGCAGTTCTTC
>TRBJ2-2|TRBV7-9|TRBD2|NA
CASSLFGTSDNTGELFF
TGTGCCAGCAGCTTATTTGGGACTAGCGATAACACCGGGGAGCTGTTTTTT
>TRBJ1-6|TRBV30|NA|NA
CAWTRYNSPLHF
TGTGCCTGGACACGGTATAATTCACCCCTCCACTTT
>TRBJ1-1|TRBV27|NA|few
CASSLDTANTEAFF
TGTGCCAGCAGTTTGGATACAGCGAACACTGAAGCTTTCTTT
>TRBJ1-5|TRBV19|TRBD1|NA
CASRGQQVQPQHF
TGTGCCAGTAGGGGACAGCAGGTCCAGCCCCAGCATTTT
>TRBJ1-1|TRBV25-1|NA|NA
CASSDSKRKLNTEAFF
TGTGCCAGCAGTGACTCCAAGAGGAAATTGAACACTGAAGCTTTCTTT
>TRBJ2-2|TRBV6-1|TRBD1|few
CASSGKTGVGELFF
TGTGCCAGCAGTGGAAAGACAGGGGTCGGGGAGCTGTTTTTT
>TRBJ2-7|TRBV29-1|TRBD1|NA
CSVGQGGHEQYF
TGCAGCGTTGGACAGGGTGGGCACGAGCAGTACTTC
>TRBJ2-7|TRBV9|TRBD2|NA
CASSVGAGVTYEQYF
TGTGCCAGCAGCGTAGGAGCGGGGGTAACCTACGAGCAGTACTTC
>TRBJ2-4|TRBV20-1|TRBD2|NA
CSARLSLTSGVAKNIQYF
TGCAGTGCTAGGTTGAGCCTTACTAGCGGGGTAGCCAAAAACATTCAGTACTTC
>TRBJ1-2|TRBV29-1|NA|NA
CSVDPTGGYGYTF
TGCAGCGTTGATCCCACAGGTGGCTATGGCTACACCTTC
>TRBJ1-1|TRBV7-9|TRBD1|NA
CASSTWTGMSEAFF
TGTGCCAGCAGCACCTGGACAGGGATGTCTGAAGCTTTCTTT
>TRBJ1-4|TRBV27|NA|many
CASSRVATNEKLFF
TGTGCCAGCAGTCGAGTTGCAACTAATGAAAAACTGTTTTTT
>TRBJ2-2|TRBV11-2|TRBD2|many
CASRNRGEGLSGELFF
TGTGCCAGCAGAAACCGGGGGGAGGGCCTTTCCGGGGAGCTGTTTTTT
>TRBJ2-7|TRBV30|NA|NA
CAWSGRIHYEQYF
TGTGCCTGGAGTGGCAGGATTCACTACGAGCAGTACTTC